This TCR beta chain was captured in a study of vaccination and CD4 T cells after COVID-19. Treatment reported: roughly ten-day PBMC culture with coronavirus spike peptide pools or control peptides (ViraFEST assay). Study-level results: With convalescent patients, a median 86.3% of reactive clones emerged solely after vaccination.

The Oncomine TCR Beta short-read assay sequenced DNA from cultured CD4+ T cells. TCRdb re-derived calls from the PCR reads in MiXCR, one entry per CDR3 protein. The table lists 11,000 or so distinct CDR3 sequences, roughly 58% of them singletons. This clonotype was found a few times. Its antigen remains unknown. This CDR3 region has 15 residues. Per germline, CDR1 DFQATT and CDR2 SNEGSKA (reference sequence). Losses at the gene ends were 2 bases for V and 0 bases for J; bases not matched to a gene: 3. The chain uses TRBV20-1 and TRBJ1-5; TRBD1 matches 8 bases. The sample consisted of CD4+ T cells from blood, cultured in vitro. This clonotype originated in a human donor who had recovered from COVID-19. This CDR3 reads CSARQGANSNQPQHF. CDR3 nucleotides: TGCAGTGCTAGACAGGGGGCAAATAGCAATCAGCCCCAGCATTTT.